These 9 T cell receptor beta chains originate from one sample sequenced in a study of T cells in Graves' hyperthyroidism and ophthalmopathy. Authors of the study amplified TCR beta CDR3 regions from RNA transcripts. Carried out on the TCR CDR3, a first-round RT-PCR used the HTBI primer set. TCRdb re-analysed the multiplex PCR reads in MiXCR, keeping a single row per CDR3 protein. In the table there are 700,000 to 950,000 distinct CDR3 sequences, roughly a third of which are singletons. The sequenced material came from blood. Receptors were obtained from a woman aged 40 to 50 with Graves' hyperthyroidism.

This clonotype was seen at least ten times. The CDR3: CASRPGSATEAFF. In DNA form, the CDR3 reads TGTGCCAGTCGCCCGGGGAGCGCCACTGAAGCTTTCTTT. The chain has TRBV11-2 and TRBJ1-1; D uncertain. V lost 9 bases and J lost 4, with 15 bases in between. This CDR3 is 13 amino acids long. The germline CDR1 and CDR2 sequences are SGHAT and FQNNGV.

This clonotype has a count of ten or more. The rearrangement links TRBV7-2 to TRBJ1-1; D gene uncertain. The CDR3 covers 13 residues. The V end lost 6 bases, the J end lost 0 bases, and 8 bases lay between the germline ends. CDR1 SGHTA and CDR2 FQGNSA come from the germline V gene. The CDR3 region is CASRTQMNTEAFF. The CDR3 bases are TGTGCCAGCAGGACGCAGATGAACACTGAAGCTTTCTTT.

The chain joins TRBV25-1 to TRBJ1-1, with a possible D match to TRBD1 (5 bases). CDR3 length: 16 residues. V shed 4 bases and J shed 1 base, with 16 bases lying between them. CDR1 is MGHDK, CDR2 SYGVNS, per germline. CDR3 in amino acids: CASSARSRQTNTEAFF. As DNA, the CDR3 is TGTGCCAGCAGTGCTAGATCCCGACAGACGAACACTGAAGCTTTCTTT.

Note on this clonotype: A read error may account for a junction end that differs from germline. The rearrangement joins TRBV6-2 or TRBV6-3 to TRBJ1-5; weak D call: TRBD1 (6 bases). Germline V CDR1 and CDR2: MNHEY, SVGEGT. The CDR3 runs 16 residues. In DNA form, the CDR3 reads TGTGCCAGCAGAAAGGGGGAGGGAAATAGCAATCGGCCCCAGCATTTT. This encodes CASRKGEGNSNRPQHF.

This clonotype was observed at least ten times. The chain combines TRBV7-2 with TRBJ1-2, with 7 bases aligning to TRBD1. The CDR3 is made up of 14 amino acids. Germline V gene data show CDR1 as SGHTA and CDR2 as FQGNSA. J lost 5 bases, V lost 5 bases, and 8 bases had no gene match. This chain's CDR3 is CASSGGTALYGYTF. The CDR3 bases are TGTGCCAGCAGCGGCGGGACAGCCTTATATGGCTACACCTTC.

The chain joins TRBV7-3 to TRBJ2-7; perhaps D is TRBD1 or TRBD2 (5 bases each). CDR3 length equals 14 residues. Per germline, CDR1 SGHTA and CDR2 FQGTGA. V lost 5 bases to trimming and J lost 4 bases, with 15 bases between them. The CDR3 protein is CASSRGQEGYEQYF. The DNA for the CDR3 is TGTGCCAGCAGCCGGGGCCAGGAAGGGTACGAGCAGTACTTC.

This chain uses TRBV10-3 with TRBJ1-5, with D possibly matching TRBD1 (5 bases). Per germline, CDR1 ENHRY and CDR2 SYGVKD. The ends were cut back, 6 bases at V and 5 bases at J, with 8 bases in the middle. CDR3 size: 12 residues. For the CDR3, the DNA is TGTGCCATCAGCAGGGATGATCAGCCCCAGCATTTT. This translates into CAISRDDQPQHF.

In the case of this clonotype: This may be a read error, as it is one base from a much larger clone. The chain links TRBV7-9 to TRBJ2-7; 11 bases fit TRBD1. Germline loops: CDR1 SEHNR, CDR2 FQNEAQ (reference sequence). The CDR3 loop spans 15 amino acids. Unmatched junction bases numbered 6, after V lost 5 bases and J lost 3 bases. This CDR3 is CASSQPGQGGYEQYF. The CDR3, as DNA: TGTGCCAGCAGCCAACCGGGACAGGGGGGCTACGAGCAGTACTTC.

In this sample, this clonotype turned up a few times. The V gene is TRBV12-3 or TRBV12-4, the J gene TRBJ1-1; D not certain. V shed 6 bases and J shed 10 bases, with 15 bases lying between them. CDR3 length: 12 residues. The CDR3 region has the DNA TGTGCCAGCAGCCCCTTCGGTGTGGTAGCTTTCTTT. Residues: CASSPFGVVAFF.